This is a list of T cell receptor beta chains from one sample in a study of PD-L1 blockade in urothelial cancer. This table comes from immunoSEQ multiplex PCR, and its TCRdb copy is limited to in-frame clones, with some not included. The sample has tens of thousands of clones; less than 90% are singletons. Sequenced here: PBMCs, sampled around atezolizumab (anti-PD-L1) treatment. These receptors originate from a man in his 60s with urothelial cancer. Each CDR3 is given with its conserved first and last residue. D genes are given only for firm matches. Size tells how often a clone was seen (once, few, many) or the class of an expanded clone, and some rows leave it out.

d_gene: TRBD1
j_gene: TRBJ2-1
abundance: NA
v_gene: TRBV6-1
CDR3aa: CASSTGGAPREQFF
CDR3nt: TGTGCCAGCAGTACAGGGGGCGCCCCCAGGGAGCAGTTCTTC

d_gene: NA
j_gene: TRBJ1-2
abundance: NA
v_gene: TRBV21-1
CDR3aa: CASSKEDRARYGYTF
CDR3nt: TGTGCCAGCAGCAAAGAGGACAGGGCCCGCTATGGCTACACCTTC

d_gene: NA
j_gene: TRBJ1-5
abundance: once
v_gene: TRBV6-1
CDR3aa: CASSEPGFRFDQPQHF
CDR3nt: TGTGCCAGCAGTGAACCCGGGTTTAGGTTTGATCAGCCCCAGCATTTT

d_gene: NA
j_gene: TRBJ1-5
abundance: NA
v_gene: TRBV6-6
CDR3aa: CASSYSRNQPQHF
CDR3nt: TGTGCCAGCAGTTACTCGAGGAATCAGCCCCAGCATTTT

d_gene: TRBD1
j_gene: TRBJ1-2
abundance: once
v_gene: TRBV29-1
CDR3aa: CSVVGQGYGYTF
CDR3nt: TGCAGCGTTGTGGGACAGGGCTATGGCTACACCTTC

d_gene: NA
j_gene: TRBJ2-1
abundance: NA
v_gene: TRBV11-2
CDR3aa: CASSFTTGQGNEQFF
CDR3nt: TGTGCCAGCAGCTTTACCACAGGGCAGGGCAATGAGCAGTTCTTC

d_gene: NA
j_gene: TRBJ2-1
abundance: NA
v_gene: TRBV28
CDR3aa: CASSSFGGGGDEQFF
CDR3nt: TGTGCCAGCAGCTCATTCGGGGGAGGTGGTGATGAGCAGTTCTTC

d_gene: TRBD2
j_gene: TRBJ2-3
abundance: NA
v_gene: TRBV7-8
CDR3aa: CASSLGALAGESVGTDTQYF
CDR3nt: TGTGCCAGCAGCTTAGGGGCTTTAGCGGGAGAGTCGGTGGGCACAGATACGCAGTATTTT

d_gene: NA
j_gene: TRBJ2-3
abundance: NA
v_gene: TRBV27
CDR3aa: CASSLKGGLHSTDTQYF
CDR3nt: TGTGCCAGCAGTTTAAAAGGTGGGCTACATAGCACAGATACGCAGTATTTT

d_gene: TRBD1
j_gene: TRBJ1-2
abundance: NA
v_gene: TRBV9
CDR3aa: CASSVGGTGDGYTF
CDR3nt: TGTGCCAGCAGCGTAGGGGGGACAGGGGATGGCTACACCTTC

d_gene: NA
j_gene: TRBJ1-4
abundance: NA
v_gene: TRBV28
CDR3aa: CASSSGQINEKLFF
CDR3nt: TGTGCCAGCAGTTCCGGACAAATTAATGAAAAACTGTTTTTT